This TCR beta chain was sequenced in a study of T cell responses to AZD1222 COVID-19 vaccine. Study outcomes and limitations: It was only 6 or 7 AZD1222 recipients who were seropositive at baseline.

CDR1 MDHEN and CDR2 SYDVKM come from the germline V gene. CDR3 size: 17 residues. Trimming pared 2 bases from V and 3 bases from J, leaving 19 bases between. Only in-frame clones appear in the TCRdb table, and some are missing; sequencing was by immunoSEQ multiplex PCR. The table lists over 140,000 clones, around nine tenths of them singletons. Worth noting for this clone: What it binds is unknown.

The chain couples TRBV28 to TRBJ1-1; D remains ambiguous. The origin of this receptor is an adult in good health. The material sequenced was peripheral blood, taken on day 0 of AZD1222 vaccination. CDR3 in amino acids: CASSLSKWGTEDTEAFF. CDR3 DNA sequence: TGTGCCAGCAGTTTAAGTAAGTGGGGAACCGAGGACACTGAAGCTTTCTTT. Filled out from reference TRBV28 and TRBJ1-1, the complete variable domain reads DVKVTQSSRYLVKRTGEKVFLECVQDMDHENMFWYRQDPGLGLRLIYFSYDVKMKEKGDIPEGYSVSREKKERFSLILESASTNQTSMYLCASSLSKWGTEDTEAFFGQGTRLTVV.